This T cell receptor (beta chain) was retrieved from a study of blood T cell repertoires in COVID-19. With V trimmed by 4 bases and J by 7 bases, 5 bases remained unmatched. This CDR3 has 14 amino acids. From germline, CDR1 is KGHSH and CDR2 LQKENI. Original analysis: It was from reference gene primer amplification that nucleated cell counts were estimated. Sequenced by immunoSEQ multiplex PCR; TCRdb stores in-frame clones only, minus some. Clone size and the V and J calls come from that table; the DNA yielded D and trimming. The sample carries roughly 150,000 clones, around four fifths recorded once.

This sequence originates from a woman aged 80 or over with COVID-19, enrolled during active disease. The genes are TRBV18 and TRBJ2-1; 9 nucleotides align to TRBD1. The specimen was peripheral blood. CDR3 coding DNA: TGTGCCAGCTCACTTACAGGGGGCAGGAATGAGCAGTTCTTC. As protein: CASSLTGGRNEQFF.